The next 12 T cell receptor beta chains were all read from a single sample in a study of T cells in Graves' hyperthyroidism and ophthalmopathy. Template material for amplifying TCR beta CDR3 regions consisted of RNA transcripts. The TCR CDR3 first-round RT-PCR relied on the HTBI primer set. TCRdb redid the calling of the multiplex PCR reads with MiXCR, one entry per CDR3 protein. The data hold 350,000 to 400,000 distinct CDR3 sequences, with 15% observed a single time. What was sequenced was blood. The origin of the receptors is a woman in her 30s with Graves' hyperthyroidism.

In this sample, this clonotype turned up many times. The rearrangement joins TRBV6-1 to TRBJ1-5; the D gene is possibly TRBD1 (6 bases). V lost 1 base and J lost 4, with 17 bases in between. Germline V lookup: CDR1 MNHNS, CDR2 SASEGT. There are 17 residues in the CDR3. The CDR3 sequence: CASSEVGHRGRNQPQHF. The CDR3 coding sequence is TGTGCCAGCAGTGAAGTGGGACATCGGGGCAGGAATCAGCCCCAGCATTTT.

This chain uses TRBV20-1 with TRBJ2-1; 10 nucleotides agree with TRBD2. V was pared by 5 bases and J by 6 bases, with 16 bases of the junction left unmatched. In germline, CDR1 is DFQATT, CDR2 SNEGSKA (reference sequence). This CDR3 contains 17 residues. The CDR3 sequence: CSAPTRLPGLASNEQFF. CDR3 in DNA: TGCAGTGCTCCCACCCGACTCCCGGGACTAGCGAGCAATGAGCAGTTCTTC.

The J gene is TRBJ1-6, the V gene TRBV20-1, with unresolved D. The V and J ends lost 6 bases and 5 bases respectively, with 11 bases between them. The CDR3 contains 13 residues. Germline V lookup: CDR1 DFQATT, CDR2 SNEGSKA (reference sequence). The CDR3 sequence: CSAGNRNNSPLHF. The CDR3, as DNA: TGCAGTGCCGGGAATCGGAATAATTCACCCCTCCACTTT.

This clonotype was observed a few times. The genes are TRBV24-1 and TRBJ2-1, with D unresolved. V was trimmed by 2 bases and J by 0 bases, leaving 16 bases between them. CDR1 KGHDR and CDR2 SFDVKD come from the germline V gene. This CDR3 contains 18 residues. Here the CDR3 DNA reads TGTGCCACCAGTGATTATACCCCGGCACGGAGCTCCTACAATGAGCAGTTCTTC. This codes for CATSDYTPARSSYNEQFF.

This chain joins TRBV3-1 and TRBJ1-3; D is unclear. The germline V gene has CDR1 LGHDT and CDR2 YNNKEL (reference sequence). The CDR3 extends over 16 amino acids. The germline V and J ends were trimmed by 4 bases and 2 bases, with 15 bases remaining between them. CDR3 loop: CASSPPPPDTGNTIYF. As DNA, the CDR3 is TGTGCCAGCAGCCCCCCCCCCCCAGATACTGGAAACACCATATATTTT.

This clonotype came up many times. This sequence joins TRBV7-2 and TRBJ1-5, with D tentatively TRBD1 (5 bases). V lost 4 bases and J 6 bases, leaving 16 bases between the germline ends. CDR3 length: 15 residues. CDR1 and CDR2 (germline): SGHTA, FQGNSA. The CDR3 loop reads CASSSQGNVGQPQHF. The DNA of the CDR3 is TGTGCCAGCAGCTCCCAGGGAAATGTGGGTCAGCCCCAGCATTTT.

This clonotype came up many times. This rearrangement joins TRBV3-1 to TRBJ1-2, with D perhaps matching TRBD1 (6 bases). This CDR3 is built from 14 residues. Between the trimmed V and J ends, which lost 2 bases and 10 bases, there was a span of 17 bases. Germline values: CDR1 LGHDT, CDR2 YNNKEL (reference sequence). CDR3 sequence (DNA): TGTGCCAGCAGCCAACTACTCGCCGGGGGCGTCTACACCTTC. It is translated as CASSQLLAGGVYTF. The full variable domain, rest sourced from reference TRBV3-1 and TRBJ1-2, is DTAVSQTPKYLVTQMGNDKSIKCEQNLGHDTMYWYKQDSKKFLKIMFSYNNKELIINETVPNRFSPKSPDKAHLNLHINSLELGDSAVYFCASSQLLAGGVYTFGSGTRLTVV.

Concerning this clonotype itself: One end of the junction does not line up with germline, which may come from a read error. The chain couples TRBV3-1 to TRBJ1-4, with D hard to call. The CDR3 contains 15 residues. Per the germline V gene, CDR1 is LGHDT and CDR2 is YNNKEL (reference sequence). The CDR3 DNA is TGTGCCAGCAGCCCGCGGGCTGCAACTAGTGAAAAACTGTTTTTT. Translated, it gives CASSPRAATSEKLFF.

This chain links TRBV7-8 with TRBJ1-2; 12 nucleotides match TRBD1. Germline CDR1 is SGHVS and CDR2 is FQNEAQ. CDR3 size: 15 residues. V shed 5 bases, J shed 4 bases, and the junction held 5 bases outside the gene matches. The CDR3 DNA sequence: TGTGCCAGCAGCAAAGGGACAGGGGGCCTCTATGGCTACACCTTC. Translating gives CASSKGTGGLYGYTF.

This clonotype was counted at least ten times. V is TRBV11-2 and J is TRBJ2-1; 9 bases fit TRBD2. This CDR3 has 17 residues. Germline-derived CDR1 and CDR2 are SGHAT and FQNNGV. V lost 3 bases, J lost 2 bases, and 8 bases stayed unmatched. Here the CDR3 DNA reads TGTGCCAGCAGCTTGAAACTAGCGGGCTATACCTACAATGAGCAGTTCTTC. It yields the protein CASSLKLAGYTYNEQFF. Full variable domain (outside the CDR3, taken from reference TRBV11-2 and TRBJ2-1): EAGVAQSPRYKIIEKRQSVAFWCNPISGHATLYWYQQILGQGPKLLIQFQNNGVVDDSQLPKDRFSAERLKGVDSTLKIQPAKLEDSAVYLCASSLKLAGYTYNEQFFGPGTRLTVL.

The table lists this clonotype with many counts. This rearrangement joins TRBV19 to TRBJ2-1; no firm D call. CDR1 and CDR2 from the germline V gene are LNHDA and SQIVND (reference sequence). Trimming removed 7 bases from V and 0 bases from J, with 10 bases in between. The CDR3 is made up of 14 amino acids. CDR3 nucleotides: TGTGCCAGTAAAGCTAGAAGCTCCTACAATGAGCAGTTCTTC. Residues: CASKARSSYNEQFF. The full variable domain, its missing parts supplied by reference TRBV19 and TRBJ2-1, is DGGITQSPKYLFRKEGQNVTLSCEQNLNHDAMYWYRQDPGQGLRLIYYSQIVNDFQKGDIAEGYSVSREKKESFPLTVTSAQKNPTAFYLCASKARSSYNEQFFGPGTRLTVL.

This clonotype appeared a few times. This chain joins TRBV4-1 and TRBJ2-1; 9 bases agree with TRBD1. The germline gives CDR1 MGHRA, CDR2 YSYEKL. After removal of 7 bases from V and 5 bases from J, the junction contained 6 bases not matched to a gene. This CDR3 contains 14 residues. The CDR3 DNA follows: TGCGCCAGCAAACAGGGGGCGGGTGACAATGAGCAGTTCTTC. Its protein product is CASKQGAGDNEQFF.